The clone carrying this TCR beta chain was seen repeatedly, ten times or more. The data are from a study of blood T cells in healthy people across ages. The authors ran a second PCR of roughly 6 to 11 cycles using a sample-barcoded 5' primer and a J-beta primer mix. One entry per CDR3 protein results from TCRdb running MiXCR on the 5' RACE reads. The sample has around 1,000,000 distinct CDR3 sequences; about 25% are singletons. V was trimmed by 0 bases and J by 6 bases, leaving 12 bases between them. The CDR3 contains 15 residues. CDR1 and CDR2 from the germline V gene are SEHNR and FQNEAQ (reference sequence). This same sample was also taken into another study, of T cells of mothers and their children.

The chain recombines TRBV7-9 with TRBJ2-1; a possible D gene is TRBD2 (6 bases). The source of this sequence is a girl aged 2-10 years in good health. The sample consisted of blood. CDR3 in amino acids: CASSLAGGLSNEQFF. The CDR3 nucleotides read TGTGCCAGCAGCTTAGCCGGGGGACTTTCCAATGAGCAGTTCTTC.